This T cell receptor beta chain was identified during a study of technical replicates of blood from a few donors. V was clipped by 4 bases and J by 7 bases; unmatched bases: 7. This CDR3 region has 13 residues. Germline lookup yields CDR1 SQVTM and CDR2 ANQGSEA. TCRdb keeps only in-frame clones here, not all; method: immunoSEQ multiplex PCR. The sample records over 50,000 clones, approximately 97% being singletons. The sequencing input was T cells isolated from PBMCs. V gene TRBV29-1 combines with J gene TRBJ2-3, with TRBD1 identical over 8 bases. The clonotype originates from a human donor in good health. This chain's CDR3 is CSVAQGAGNTQYF. The CDR3 bases are TGCAGCGTTGCCCAGGGGGCTGGAAATACGCAGTATTTT.